This entry lists 5 T cell receptor beta chains sequenced from one sample in a study of identifying expanded T cells in peripheral blood. Assay: immunoSEQ multiplex PCR; the TCRdb copy retains only in-frame clones and omits some. The sample includes about 86,000 clones, around 83% of them seen just once. The specimen was blood. The source of these receptors is a person aged 18 to 75 in good health.

V and J are TRBV19 and TRBJ2-5; D possibly matches TRBD1 or TRBD2 (5 bases each). V dropped 4 bases and J dropped 5 bases, with 20 bases sitting between them. Germline V gene lookup returns CDR1 LNHDA and CDR2 SQIVND (reference sequence). The CDR3 length is 16 residues. The CDR3 here is CASSTNLGRQGETQYF. Written as DNA, the CDR3 is TGTGCCAGTAGTACGAATTTGGGACGACAAGGGGAGACCCAGTACTTC.

V and J are TRBV7-2 and TRBJ2-1; the D gene is possibly TRBD1 (6 bases). The CDR3 loop spans 14 amino acids. Per the germline V gene, CDR1 is SGHTA and CDR2 is FQGNSA. Trimming removed 4 bases from V and 7 bases from J, with 14 bases in between. CDR3 bases: TGTGCCAGCAGCTCCAGTTTCGGACAGAATGAGCAGTTCTTC. Protein sequence: CASSSSFGQNEQFF.

The V gene is TRBV5-5, the J gene TRBJ1-1; D call uncertain. The CDR3 length is 16 residues. Germline-derived CDR1 and CDR2 are SGHKS and YYEKEE (reference sequence). The V end was cut by 4 bases, the J end by 2 bases, with 18 bases between. CDR3 in DNA: TGTGCCAGCAGCCAGGAGATGGGCCGCTATAACACTGAAGCTTTCTTT. Protein: CASSQEMGRYNTEAFF.

The chain has TRBV5-1 and TRBJ2-3, with 11 bases identical to TRBD2. The CDR3 consists of 17 residues. V gave up 6 bases and J gave up 2 bases; unmatched junction bases: 11. Looked up from germline, CDR1 is SGHRS and CDR2 is YFSETQ. The CDR3 DNA reads TGCGCCAGCAACCCTGGGACTAGCGGATATTACACAGATACGCAGTATTTT. As protein: CASNPGTSGYYTDTQYF.

V and J are TRBV19 and TRBJ1-4; a weak D match, TRBD1 (5 bases). Trimming took 2 bases from V and 8 from J, leaving 6 bases between them. This CDR3 is 12 amino acids long. Germline assignment: CDR1 LNHDA and CDR2 SQIVND (reference sequence). CDR3: CASSIWGEKLFF. CDR3 coding DNA: TGTGCCAGTAGTATATGGGGGGAAAAACTGTTTTTT.